This TCR beta chain was obtained from a study of Graves' ophthalmopathy and Graves' hyperthyroidism (dated by TCRdb to the late 2010s). Study-level background: Peripheral blood was collected at initial diagnosis, prior to any treatment. TCR beta repertoire signatures were used to distinguish Graves' ophthalmopathy from Graves' hyperthyroidism and to predict progression to ophthalmopathy. In total, approximately 130 blood samples were TCR-sequenced: around 42 ophthalmopathy, under 80 hyperthyroidism and approximately 17 hyperthyroidism-to-ophthalmopathy patients. A discovery set of 95 to 100 patients (43 ophthalmopathy, 55 to 60 stable hyperthyroidism) was enrolled to explore V-J signatures distinguishing ophthalmopathy from hyperthyroidism. An independent validation cohort was composed of around 19 hyperthyroidism patients and roughly 16 patients who later progressed from hyperthyroidism to ophthalmopathy. In five or six hyperthyroidism patients, the T-cell repertoires found in thyroid tissue were compared with those found in blood. After sampling, hyperthyroidism patients received methimazole starting at 30 mg daily, and ophthalmopathy patients received high-dose intravenous methylprednisolone. The 75 to 100 discovery patients were randomly split 7:3 into training and test sets.

Ten or more counts support this clonotype. Its antigen remains undetermined. Base qualities are not at hand, and no much larger clone is one base apart. For repertoire sequencing, the TCR beta CDR3 regions were amplified from RNA transcripts. The first round was an RT-PCR using HTBI primers with the Qiagen OneStep RT-PCR kit, and this first round was followed by a second-round multiplex PCR, then size selection and purification. Libraries were sequenced on an Illumina HiSeq2000 using paired-end 100 bp reads. The paper's processing steps were these. Reads were processed with SOAPnuke, discarding reads with adapters, uncalled bases, mean Phred below 15, or no exact constant-primer or identifier match. High-quality paired reads were merged with COPE v1.2.5. Each unique nucleotide sequence was treated as a clonotype, and MiTCR v1.1 was used to align the clonotypes to the IMGT TRB V, D and J references. Analysis was restricted to V-J combinations with a frequency above 0.0001, which covered roughly 99% of repertoires. For each V-J combination, a TCR clonal expansion and chaos score was defined as the ratio of F50 clonal expansion to chaos observed in the TCRdist matrix. Welch's t-statistics and random forest were used to reduce the features to some 13 V-J combinations, which were then used as input to a naive Bayes classifier. The similarity between thyroid and blood repertoires was quantified using the Morisita-Horn index. The raw public reads went through TCRdb reprocessing: fastp at Q25, MiXCR clone calling, in-frame beta chains kept. Every distinct CDR3 protein forms one entry, paired with its most common genes and DNA. TCRdb's processing, not the authors' own work, is the source of the V and J calls. Here the sample has about 160,000 distinct CDR3 sequences; more than 30% occur a single time. The biggest ten clones account for about 6% of the sample.

V and J are truncated by 0 bases and 3 bases respectively, leaving an intervening sequence of 8 bases. Taken from the germline V gene, the CDR1 and CDR2 loops are MDHEN and SYDVKM. The CDR3, cysteine through phenylalanine, is 14 amino acids long. Of the read, only the CDR3 DNA is kept; its 42 bases are in frame from base 1. The study at large found these results: Most expanded thyroid clonotypes with frequency above 0.001 were also detected in blood, suggesting blood repertoires may reflect the thyroid immune response. Ophthalmopathy was separated from stable hyperthyroidism by the 13-signature model with 85% to 90% sensitivity and 81% to 83% specificity in cross-validation and with 80%/75% in the test set. In validation, the model predicted ophthalmopathy progression with less than 71% sensitivity and roughly 78% specificity; 12 predicted patients were CT-confirmed with GO in a median of 6.5 months. No statistical method was used to predetermine the sample size, and group allocation was not hidden from the investigators.

Ophthalmopathy patients were characterized by moderately to severely active disease, a Clinical Activity Score of at least 3, a NOSPECS grade of at least 4, and a disease duration under 3 months. Patients with other autoimmune diseases, uncontrolled infections, pregnancy or lactation were excluded from the study. Clinical symptoms, serum thyroxine, TRAb, thyroid ultrasound and orbital computed tomography formed the basis of the diagnosis. Using Ficoll-Paque density gradient centrifugation, PBMCs were isolated from 9.5 to 10 ml of fresh peripheral blood. Total RNA was extracted with Trizol reagent and quality-checked on an Agilent 2100 Bioanalyzer.

The clonotype originates from a woman aged 40 to 50 with Graves' ophthalmopathy. Donor details come from another sample of the same person, matched by shared clones. The sample was peripheral blood. The chain was built from TRBV28 and TRBJ1-2, with the D gene not confidently named. The sequenced DNA is TGTGCCAGCAGTTTATGGAGGATAGACTATGGCTACACCTTC. Its protein product is CASSLWRIDYGYTF.